This T cell receptor (beta chain) was recorded in a study of T-cell reconstitution after alpha-beta-depleted transplantation in children. Study-level results: A year had passed since transplant, and T-cell counts and diversity by then came mostly from newly produced T cells. As was reported, about two months after transplant, alpha-beta T cells came from several hundred expanded graft clones.

The CDR3 runs to 16 residues. The ends lost 3 bases at V and 5 bases at J; junction bases unmatched: 13. Germline V gene data show CDR1 as SGHRS and CDR2 as YFSETQ. This clonotype is termed medium-sized (0.01 to 0.1%). Its antigen remains unidentified. Molecular barcoding with unique molecular identifiers was used for the TCRbeta library. TCRdb re-analysed the PCR reads in MiXCR, keeping a single row per CDR3 protein. The data show approximately 18,000 distinct CDR3 sequences, around 5% seen once. This receptor was obtained from a boy aged 5-17 years with acute lymphoblastic leukemia, due to receive a stem cell transplant. This chain connects TRBV5-1 to TRBJ2-5; 7 nucleotides agree with TRBD1. Specimen: PBMCs, collected before TCRalphabeta/CD19-depleted stem cell transplant. CDR3 loop: CASSWSPGTGDETQYF. CDR3 bases: TGCGCCAGCAGCTGGTCCCCGGGAACAGGGGACGAGACCCAGTACTTC.